The sample holds one count of the clone carrying this T cell receptor beta chain. The source of the sample is a study of blood T cell repertoires in COVID-19. Study information: Sample material is recorded as cDNA or gDNA derived from T cells, B-cell-depleted T cells, or PBMCs.

The germline V gene has CDR1 GTSNPN and CDR2 SVGIG (reference sequence). The CDR3 is 15 residues long. J lost 6 bases, V lost 4 bases, and 11 bases had no gene match. Methods used by the authors: Scientists estimated how many nucleated cells there were by amplifying reference gene primers. Here immunoSEQ multiplex PCR was the method, and the copy in TCRdb shows in-frame clones only, minus some. V and J calls and clone size are copied from that table; D and trimming were computed from the DNA. The sample lists 70,000 to 95,000 clones, roughly nine tenths seen once, with more than 4.5% in the top ten. The chain combines TRBV30 with TRBJ2-2, with 7 bases aligning to TRBD2. This TCR came from a woman older than 75 with active COVID-19. Sequencing was done on a sample of peripheral blood. CDR3 DNA: TGTGCCTGGACCTATAGCGGGTTCAGGGCCGGGGAGCTGTTTTTT. Its translation is CAWTYSGFRAGELFF.